A selection of T cell receptor beta chains follows, all from one sample in a study of cytomegalovirus exposure and HLA in healthy donors. Clones were read by immunoSEQ multiplex PCR, and TCRdb kept only the in-frame ones, dropping some. Of around 200,000 clones in the sample, about 82% are singletons; the top ten hold approximately 2.1%. Sample: PBMCs. The receptors originated from a woman in her forties or fifties in good health and CMV-seronegative. Both conserved end residues are part of each CDR3. The D gene is left open where the match is weak. Not all rows give a size; the values are once, few, many and, for expanded clones, a class.

>-|TRBJ1-2|TRBD1|TRBV28
TGTGCCAGCAGCCAAGGGGACAGGGCGGATGGCTACACCTTC
CASSQGDRADGYTF
>-|TRBJ2-3|TRBD2|TRBV27
TGTGCCAGCAGTTTTTGGACTAGCGGGAGGGCCGTAGATACGCAGTATTTT
CASSFWTSGRAVDTQYF
>-|TRBJ2-2|-|TRBV6-1
TGTGCCAGCAGTGAAGGCCAGACCGGGGAGCTGTTTTTT
CASSEGQTGELFF
>-|TRBJ1-4|-|TRBV15
TGTGCCACCAGCGCATGGACGGGCAGGGATGAAAAACTGTTTTTT
CATSAWTGRDEKLFF
>-|TRBJ2-3|-|TRBV19
TGTGCCAGTAGTCTACGAAGCGGCAGCACAGATACGCAGTATTTT
CASSLRSGSTDTQYF
>-|TRBJ1-1|-|TRBV27
TGTGCCAGCACGTTTTCGGGGTACACTGAAGCTTTCTTT
CASTFSGYTEAFF
>once|TRBJ2-2|-|TRBV28
TGTGCCAGCAGTCCTCTCCTAGCGAACACCGGGGAGCTGTTTTTT
CASSPLLANTGELFF
>-|TRBJ2-7|TRBD2|TRBV19
TGTGCCAGTAGTAGTAGGCGGGAGGGCGACGAGCAGTACTTC
CASSSRREGDEQYF
>-|TRBJ2-7|-|TRBV29-1
TGCAGCGTTGGTTCTGGGCCAACCTACGAGCAGTACTTC
CSVGSGPTYEQYF
>once|TRBJ2-3|TRBD2|TRBV7-3
TGTGCCAGCAGCTTAATAGCGGGAGTCGGGGATACGCAGTATTTT
CASSLIAGVGDTQYF
>-|TRBJ1-1|-|TRBV19
TGTGCCACCACCGGACAGACCATGAACACTGAAGCTTTCTTT
CATTGQTMNTEAFF
>few|TRBJ2-3|TRBD2|TRBV11-2
TGTGCCAGCAGCTTAGATGCGCTAGCGGTTAGCACAGATACGCAGTATTTT
CASSLDALAVSTDTQYF
>-|TRBJ1-5|TRBD1|TRBV7-6
TGTGCCAGCAGCAGCCAGGGGGGCAATCAGCCCCAGCATTTT
CASSSQGGNQPQHF
>-|TRBJ1-3|-|TRBV9
TGTGCCAGCAGACCCAGGGGCGGTGGAAACACCATATATTTT
CASRPRGGGNTIYF
>-|TRBJ2-5|-|TRBV7-2
TGTGCCAGCAGCTTGGCCAGACAAGAGACCCAGTACTTC
CASSLARQETQYF
>-|TRBJ2-1|TRBD2|TRBV28
TGTGCCAGCAGTCCCGGACTAGCGGGCCGCTACAATGAGCAGTTCTTC
CASSPGLAGRYNEQFF